Listed below are T cell receptor beta chains from one sample, sequenced in a study of radiation and T cells in renal cell carcinoma. The assay was immunoSEQ multiplex PCR, and TCRdb's table has in-frame clones only and misses some. This sample has approximately 170,000 clones, with about nine tenths found just once. Sequencing was performed on blood, taken from a patient whose treatment included radiotherapy and nephrectomy. Every receptor here comes from a woman aged 45-65 years with renal cell carcinoma. Each CDR3 is given with its conserved first and last residue. A D gene is named only where the DNA matches it firmly. Rows may omit the clone size; those that give it use once, few, many or a size class.

v_call	clone_size	j_call	d_call	cdr3_length	cdr3_aa	cdr3_nt
TRBV7-9	few	TRBJ1-1	NA	14	CASSLDGVNTEAFF	TGTGCCAGCAGCTTAGATGGGGTGAACACTGAAGCTTTCTTT
TRBV18	NA	TRBJ2-1	NA	13	CASSPERQNQQFF	TGTGCCAGCTCACCGGAACGACAGAACCAGCAGTTCTTC
TRBV25-1	once	TRBJ1-2	TRBD1	14	CASSALPGGYGYTF	TGTGCCAGCAGTGCTCTCCCAGGGGGGTATGGCTACACCTTC
TRBV30	NA	TRBJ1-4	TRBD1	14	CAWGQGANNEKLFF	TGTGCCTGGGGACAGGGGGCCAATAATGAAAAACTGTTTTTT
TRBV5-1	NA	TRBJ2-2	NA	15	CASSLDARGTGELFF	TGCGCCAGCAGCTTGGATGCGCGGGGCACCGGGGAGCTGTTTTTT
TRBV2	NA	TRBJ2-7	NA	13	CASTPLRTYEQYF	TGTGCCAGCACTCCGCTTCGAACGTACGAGCAGTACTTC
TRBV28	NA	TRBJ1-2	NA	14	CASSLMPANYGYTF	TGTGCCAGCAGTTTGATGCCGGCTAACTATGGCTACACCTTC
TRBV30	NA	TRBJ2-6	NA	15	CAWSGGNSGANVLTF	TGTGCCTGGAGTGGGGGTAACTCTGGGGCCAACGTCCTGACTTTC
TRBV7-9	NA	TRBJ1-2	TRBD1	15	CASSLAWTGTDGYTF	TGTGCCAGCAGCTTAGCCTGGACAGGGACGGATGGCTACACCTTC
TRBV4-3	NA	TRBJ1-2	NA	14	CASSHSPGPAGYTF	TGCGCCAGCAGCCATTCACCTGGGCCAGCTGGCTACACCTTC
TRBV7-2	NA	TRBJ2-3	NA	15	CASSLVATSTDTQYF	TGTGCCAGCAGCTTAGTTGCCACTAGCACAGATACGCAGTATTTT
TRBV9	NA	TRBJ1-5	TRBD1	15	CASSRGDRGNQPQHF	TGTGCCAGCAGCCGGGGGGACAGGGGCAATCAGCCCCAGCATTTT
TRBV18	NA	TRBJ1-6	TRBD1	15	CASSQDGTGNSPLHF	TGTGCCAGCTCGCAAGACGGGACAGGGAATTCACCCCTCCACTTT
TRBV5-1	NA	TRBJ2-2	TRBD1	15	CASSYLQGAGGELFF	TGCGCCAGCAGCTACCTACAGGGGGCCGGCGGGGAGCTGTTTTTT
TRBV11-3	once	TRBJ2-1	NA	15	CASSLGTVTSNEQFF	TGTGCCAGCAGCTTAGGGACCGTGACTAGCAATGAGCAGTTCTTC
TRBV6-5	NA	TRBJ2-7	TRBD2	15	CASNQAGGRIIEQYF	TGTGCCAGCAACCAAGCGGGGGGGCGAATTATCGAGCAGTACTTC
TRBV4-3	NA	TRBJ1-2	NA	14	CASSQTGEGYGYTF	TGCGCCAGCAGCCAAACCGGGGAGGGCTATGGCTACACCTTC
TRBV6-6	NA	TRBJ1-4	NA	14	CASKAMGEDEKLFF	TGTGCCAGCAAGGCAATGGGGGAGGATGAAAAACTGTTTTTT
TRBV10-1	NA	TRBJ2-7	TRBD1	13	CASSGDRGYEQYF	TGCGCCAGCAGTGGGGACAGGGGCTACGAGCAGTACTTC
TRBV18	NA	TRBJ1-2	NA	15	CASSPSGVTDDGYTF	TGTGCCAGCTCACCTTCCGGGGTGACAGATGATGGCTACACCTTC
TRBV7-9	NA	TRBJ2-7	NA	13	CASSLVGPNEQYF	TGTGCCAGCAGCTTAGTAGGGCCAAACGAGCAGTACTTC
TRBV4-1	once	TRBJ2-3	NA	16	CASSLAGTRGADTQYF	TGCGCCAGCAGCCTGGCAGGGACACGGGGGGCAGATACGCAGTATTTT
TRBV5-1	NA	TRBJ1-1	NA	16	CASSVTAPVYSTEAFF	TGCGCCAGCAGCGTGACGGCGCCCGTCTATAGTACTGAAGCTTTCTTT
TRBV7-9	NA	TRBJ2-7	NA	15	CASSLIGGSSAEQYF	TGTGCCAGCAGCTTAATCGGGGGCTCATCTGCCGAGCAGTACTTC
TRBV6-1	NA	TRBJ1-2	NA	15	CASSEALPLGPGYTF	TGTGCCAGCAGTGAAGCGCTTCCTTTAGGGCCTGGCTACACCTTC
TRBV15	NA	TRBJ1-4	NA	14	CATSRVRGGEKLFF	TGTGCCACCAGCAGAGTCAGGGGCGGCGAAAAACTGTTTTTT
TRBV10-3	NA	TRBJ2-5	TRBD1	16	CAISDTGGAAQETQYF	TGTGCCATCAGTGACACAGGGGGCGCGGCCCAAGAGACCCAGTACTTC
TRBV30	NA	TRBJ2-1	NA	14	CAWSSTGTTNEQFF	TGTGCCTGGAGTTCGACCGGGACCACTAATGAGCAGTTCTTC
TRBV7-8	NA	TRBJ2-7	NA	14	CASSPLFGPYEQYF	TGTGCCAGTTCCCCCTTATTCGGGCCTTACGAGCAGTACTTC
TRBV9	once	TRBJ2-7	NA	13	CASSVGFSYEQYF	TGTGCCAGCAGCGTAGGCTTCTCCTACGAGCAGTACTTC
TRBV5-1	NA	TRBJ2-7	TRBD1	15	CASSLSGTGSYEQYF	TGCGCCAGCAGCTTATCCGGGACAGGGAGCTACGAGCAGTACTTC
TRBV19	NA	TRBJ1-1	NA	18	CASSVHPGLSPLNTEAFF	TGTGCCAGTAGTGTGCATCCCGGACTATCGCCCTTGAACACTGAAGCTTTCTTT
TRBV7-9	once	TRBJ2-3	TRBD2	14	CASSLLAGTDTQYF	TGTGCCAGCAGCTTACTAGCGGGCACAGATACGCAGTATTTT
TRBV6-5	NA	TRBJ2-5	TRBD2	15	CASSGLAGEWETQYF	TGTGCCAGCAGTGGGCTAGCGGGGGAGTGGGAGACCCAGTACTTC
TRBV7-8	NA	TRBJ1-2	NA	12	CASSLAFGGYTF	TGTGCCAGCAGCTTAGCGTTTGGTGGCTACACCTTC
TRBV7-9	NA	TRBJ1-4	NA	16	CASSPFSGGPNEKLFF	TGTGCCAGCAGCCCTTTCTCGGGGGGTCCGAATGAAAAACTGTTTTTT
TRBV7-6	few	TRBJ2-7	TRBD1	14	CASSLVQGAYEQYF	TGTGCCAGCAGCTTAGTGCAGGGGGCCTACGAGCAGTACTTC
TRBV6-5	NA	TRBJ1-1	TRBD1	13	CASNLQGSTEAFF	TGTGCCAGTAACCTACAGGGGAGTACTGAAGCTTTCTTT
TRBV4-2	NA	TRBJ1-3	NA	15	CASSPGPSSGNTIYF	TGTGCCAGCAGCCCTGGACCGAGCTCTGGAAACACCATATATTTT
TRBV29-1	NA	TRBJ2-3	NA	13	CSVGGTPTDTQYF	TGCAGCGTTGGCGGGACCCCCACAGATACGCAGTATTTT
TRBV7-9	NA	TRBJ1-2	NA	14	CASTPAGILYGYTF	TGTGCCAGCACCCCGGCAGGCATCCTCTATGGCTACACCTTC
TRBV29-1	NA	TRBJ2-7	NA	13	CSVEVGGGGEQYF	TGCAGCGTTGAAGTCGGTGGCGGAGGCGAGCAGTACTTC
TRBV18	NA	TRBJ1-6	NA	14	CASSPDDSDRSIHF	TGTGCCAGCTCACCAGACGACTCCGACAGGTCCATCCACTTT
TRBV6-6	NA	TRBJ2-2	NA	15	CASSYNRAGTGELFF	TGTGCCAGCAGTTACAACAGGGCAGGCACCGGGGAGCTGTTTTTT
TRBV6-6	NA	TRBJ1-1	NA	15	CASSTLGGTDTEAFF	TGTGCCAGCAGTACCTTGGGGGGGACGGACACTGAAGCTTTCTTT
TRBV13	NA	TRBJ2-6	NA	16	CASSLGGGDGANVLTF	TGTGCCAGCAGCTTAGGCGGTGGTGATGGGGCCAACGTCCTGACTTTC
TRBV27	NA	TRBJ1-6	TRBD1	15	CASSFQTGGDSPLHF	TGTGCCAGCAGTTTTCAGACAGGGGGGGATTCACCCCTCCACTTT
TRBV7-9	NA	TRBJ2-5	TRBD2	18	CASSLEFLAGVYQETQYF	TGTGCCAGCAGCTTAGAATTTCTAGCGGGGGTTTACCAAGAGACCCAGTACTTC
TRBV10-1	NA	TRBJ1-6	NA	15	CASSESSGDNSPLHF	TGCGCCAGCAGTGAGTCTTCCGGGGACAATTCACCCCTCCACTTT
TRBV5-1	NA	TRBJ1-2	TRBD1	14	CASGQGADLGGYTF	TGCGCCAGCGGTCAGGGGGCGGATCTGGGAGGCTACACCTTC
TRBV28	NA	TRBJ2-7	TRBD1	15	CASTTGTGVPYEQYF	TGTGCCAGCACCACCGGGACAGGGGTCCCCTACGAGCAGTACTTC
TRBV7-2	NA	TRBJ1-1	NA	13	CASSFDPYTEAFF	TGTGCCAGCAGCTTCGACCCGTACACTGAAGCTTTCTTT
TRBV7-2	NA	TRBJ2-2	TRBD1	16	CASSLAQGAKFGELFF	TGTGCCAGCAGCTTAGCACAGGGGGCGAAATTCGGGGAGCTGTTTTTT
TRBV28	NA	TRBJ2-5	TRBD1	14	CASKTGGSPETQYF	TGTGCCAGTAAAACAGGGGGATCGCCAGAGACCCAGTACTTC
TRBV19	NA	TRBJ2-1	NA	12	CASGHGPGKQFF	TGTGCCAGTGGGCATGGGCCCGGGAAGCAGTTCTTC
TRBV5-1	NA	TRBJ1-1	NA	13	CASSLGENTEAFF	TGCGCCAGCAGCTTGGGAGAGAACACTGAAGCTTTCTTT
TRBV6-5	NA	TRBJ2-7	NA	13	CASTRDASYEQYF	TGTGCCAGCACGAGGGACGCCTCCTACGAGCAGTACTTC
TRBV10-3	NA	TRBJ2-7	TRBD1	12	CAISLQGAEQYF	TGTGCCATCAGTTTACAGGGGGCCGAGCAGTACTTC
TRBV5-4	NA	TRBJ2-3	NA	14	CASSSTGEGDTQYF	TGTGCCAGCAGCTCGACAGGGGAGGGAGATACGCAGTATTTT
TRBV6-6	NA	TRBJ1-1	NA	16	CASTMGSGRLNTEAFF	TGTGCCAGCACTATGGGGAGCGGACGGTTGAACACTGAAGCTTTCTTT